This T cell receptor (beta chain) was sequenced for a study of T cell responses to AZD1222 COVID-19 vaccine. Only in-frame clones appear in the TCRdb table, and some are missing; sequencing was by immunoSEQ multiplex PCR. The repertoire holds around 100,000 clones, roughly 92% seen once, with around 5% in the top ten. General study points: Among spike-specific TCRs, nearly half reportedly target unmutated variant regions. Spike regions recognized by vaccine-associated CD4 TCRs spanned the protein, led by 160-218 and 743-854.

With regard to this clone: The antigen remains undetermined.

Looked up from germline, CDR1 is SGHRS and CDR2 is YFSETQ. This CDR3 contains 15 residues. Trimming left V 0 bases short and J 5 bases short, with 14 bases between. Sequencing used peripheral blood, obtained on day 0 of AZD1222 vaccination. The TCR comes from an adult in good health. V is TRBV5-1 and J is TRBJ1-2; D perhaps matches TRBD1 (5 bases). CDR3 amino acids: CASSLGSGPNYGYTF. For the CDR3, the DNA is TGCGCCAGCAGCTTGGGGTCGGGACCCAATTATGGCTACACCTTC.